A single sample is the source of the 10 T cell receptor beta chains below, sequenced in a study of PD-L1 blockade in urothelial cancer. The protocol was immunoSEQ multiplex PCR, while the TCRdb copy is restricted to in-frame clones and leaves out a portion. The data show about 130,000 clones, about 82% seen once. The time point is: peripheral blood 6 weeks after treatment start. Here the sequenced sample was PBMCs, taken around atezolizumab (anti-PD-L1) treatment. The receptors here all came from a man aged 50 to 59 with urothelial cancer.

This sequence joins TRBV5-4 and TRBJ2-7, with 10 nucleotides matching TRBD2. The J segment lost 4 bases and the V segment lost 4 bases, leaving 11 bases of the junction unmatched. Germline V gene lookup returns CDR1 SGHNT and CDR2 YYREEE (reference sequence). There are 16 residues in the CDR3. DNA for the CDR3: TGTGCCAGCAGCCCGGTCGCGGGACTAGCGACATACGAGCAGTACTTC. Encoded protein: CASSPVAGLATYEQYF. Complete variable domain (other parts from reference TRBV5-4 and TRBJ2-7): ETGVTQSPTHLIKTRGQQVTLRCSSQSGHNTVSWYQQALGQGPQFIFQYYREEENGRGNFPPRFSGLQFPNYSSELNVNALELDDSALYLCASSPVAGLATYEQYFGPGTRLTVT.

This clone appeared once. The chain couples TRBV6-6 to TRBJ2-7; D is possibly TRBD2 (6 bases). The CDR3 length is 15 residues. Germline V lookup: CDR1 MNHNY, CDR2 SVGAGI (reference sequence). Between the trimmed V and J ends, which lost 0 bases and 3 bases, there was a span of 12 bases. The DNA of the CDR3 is TGTGCCAGCAGTTACTCGTGGAGCGGGCACTACGAGCAGTACTTC. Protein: CASSYSWSGHYEQYF.

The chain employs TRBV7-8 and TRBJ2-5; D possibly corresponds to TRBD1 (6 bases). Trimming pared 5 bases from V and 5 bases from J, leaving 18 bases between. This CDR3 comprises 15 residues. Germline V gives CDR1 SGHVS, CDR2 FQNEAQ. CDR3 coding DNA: TGTGCCAGCAGCGCGACCCAGGGTCAGGGGGAGACCCAGTACTTC. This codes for CASSATQGQGETQYF.

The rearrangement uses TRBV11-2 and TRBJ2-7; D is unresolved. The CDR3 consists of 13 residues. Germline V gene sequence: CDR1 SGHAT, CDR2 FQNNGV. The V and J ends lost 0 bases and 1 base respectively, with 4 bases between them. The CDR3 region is CASSLDSSYEQYF. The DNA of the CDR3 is TGTGCCAGCAGCTTAGATAGTTCCTACGAGCAGTACTTC.

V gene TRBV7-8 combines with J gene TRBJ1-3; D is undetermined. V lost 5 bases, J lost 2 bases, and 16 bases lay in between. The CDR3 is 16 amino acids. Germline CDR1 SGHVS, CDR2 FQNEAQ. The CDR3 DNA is TGTGCCAGCAGCCCAGTCAAAACTGGAGCTGGAAACACCATATATTTT. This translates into CASSPVKTGAGNTIYF.

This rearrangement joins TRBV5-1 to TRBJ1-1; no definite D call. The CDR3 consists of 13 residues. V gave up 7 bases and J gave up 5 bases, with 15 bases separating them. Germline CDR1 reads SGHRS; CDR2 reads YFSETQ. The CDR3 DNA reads TGCGCCAGCGGTCAGGCCTATGGGACTGAAGCTTTCTTT. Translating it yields CASGQAYGTEAFF.

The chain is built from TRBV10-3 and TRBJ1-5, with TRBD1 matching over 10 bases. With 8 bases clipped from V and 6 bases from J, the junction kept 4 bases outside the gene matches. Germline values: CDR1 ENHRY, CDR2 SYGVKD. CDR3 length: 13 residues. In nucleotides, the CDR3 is TGTGCCATCGGGACAGGGGATGTTCAGCCCCAGCATTTT. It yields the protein CAIGTGDVQPQHF.

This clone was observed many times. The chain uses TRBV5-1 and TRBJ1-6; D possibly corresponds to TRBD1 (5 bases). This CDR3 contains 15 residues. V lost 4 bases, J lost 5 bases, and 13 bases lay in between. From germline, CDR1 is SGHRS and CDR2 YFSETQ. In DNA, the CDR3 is TGCGCCAGCAGCCGGTTAGGGGTTGATAATTCACCCCTCCACTTT. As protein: CASSRLGVDNSPLHF.

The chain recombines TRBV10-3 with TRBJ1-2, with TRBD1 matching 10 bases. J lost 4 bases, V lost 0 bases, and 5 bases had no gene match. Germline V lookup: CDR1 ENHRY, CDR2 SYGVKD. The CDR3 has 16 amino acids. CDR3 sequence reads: CAISESGDRGTYGYTF. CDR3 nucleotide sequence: TGTGCCATCAGTGAGTCGGGGGACAGGGGTACCTATGGCTACACCTTC.

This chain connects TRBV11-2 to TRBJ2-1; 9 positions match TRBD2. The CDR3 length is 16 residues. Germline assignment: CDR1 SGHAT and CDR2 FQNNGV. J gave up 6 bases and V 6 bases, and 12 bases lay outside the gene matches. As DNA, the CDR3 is TGTGCCAGCAGACCTTACTTAGCGGGAGAGCTCAATGAGCAGTTCTTC. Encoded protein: CASRPYLAGELNEQFF.